This T cell receptor beta chain came from a study of human T cells and chemical hapten exposure. Turning to the study itself: Throughout a study of roughly 5.5 months, patients underwent weekly scalp administration of diphenylcyclopropenone doses. General study results and limits: Donors in the study had alopecia, meaning their immune response may differ from healthy people's. The number of TCRs over 1 in 1000 frequency stayed unchanged after DPC.

The CDR3 extends over 13 amino acids. Germline V CDR1 and CDR2: DFQATT, SNEGSKA (reference sequence). J lost 10 bases, V lost 5 bases, and 10 bases had no gene match. The table lists this clonotype with a count of one. Antigen: not known. The time point denotes: patch test 3, about 24 weeks after DPC sensitization. Treatment: therapeutic diphenylcyclopropenone sensitization with weekly scalp DPC. TCRdb used MiXCR to reprocess the RACE reads, holding one entry per CDR3 protein. Of about 160,000 distinct CDR3 sequences listed, 25% to 35% are singletons. This TCR was sampled from a young woman with alopecia areata. Some clones in this sample may be carry-over from other donors' samples. The chain joins TRBV20-1 to TRBJ2-3; 9 bases match TRBD2. The input for sequencing was whole blood, taken in connection with sensitization to the hapten diphenylcyclopropenone (DPC). The CDR3 region is CSAPPGTSYAQYF. The CDR3 coding sequence is TGCAGTGCTCCCCCCGGGACTAGCTACGCGCAGTATTTT.